Presented here are 31 T cell receptor beta chains from one specimen sequenced in a study of T cells in Graves' hyperthyroidism and ophthalmopathy. What was amplified from RNA transcripts were TCR beta CDR3 regions. HTBI primers were used for first-round RT-PCR of the TCR CDR3. A single record per CDR3 protein comes from TCRdb applying MiXCR to the multiplex PCR reads. The table has a few hundred thousand distinct CDR3 sequences, more than 45% seen once. The source material was peripheral blood or thyroid tissue (not recorded which). These receptors were obtained from a woman aged 18-35 years with Graves' hyperthyroidism.

This rearrangement joins TRBV12-1 to TRBJ2-7; the D call in the table, TRBD1, was not verified against the DNA. TRBV12-1 is tagged as a pseudogene. The CDR3 consists of 14 residues. The CDR3 protein is CASSFFGATYEQYF. CDR3 DNA: TGTGCCAGCAGCTTTTTCGGGGCCACCTACGAGCAGTACTTC.

This clonotype has a single count. The chain combines TRBV6-1 with TRBJ2-7; D not certain. This CDR3 is built from 14 residues. Germline V gene data show CDR1 as MNHNS and CDR2 as SASEGT. Trimming pared 6 bases from V and 2 bases from J, leaving 14 bases between. DNA of the CDR3: TGTGCCAGCAGCGTAAGGCAAGGGCCCTACGAGCAGTACTTC. Its translation: CASSVRQGPYEQYF.

Comments on this clonotype: A much larger clone is a single base away; this may be a read error. The rearrangement links TRBV29-1 to TRBJ1-1; D may be TRBD1 (6 bases). Trimming pared 2 bases from V and 4 bases from J, leaving 17 bases between. Germline V gene sequence: CDR1 SQVTM, CDR2 ANQGSEA. The CDR3 consists of 15 residues. The CDR3 here is CSVETGTTGFTEAFF. In DNA form, the CDR3 reads TGCAGCGTTGAAACGGGCACTACAGGGTTCACTGAAGCTTTCTTT.

Notes on this clonotype: A read error is possible here, since a much larger clone lies one base away. The chain links TRBV7-3 to TRBJ1-1; D is ambiguous. Germline V gene sequence: CDR1 SGHTA, CDR2 FQGTGA. This CDR3 has 15 residues. CDR3 in DNA: TGTGCCAGCAGCTTAGCTCCGGGAACGAACACTGAAGCTTCCTTT. Its translation: CASSLAPGTNTEASF.

This clonotype was detected a few times. V usage is TRBV7-3 and J usage is TRBJ1-1; 9 bases are shared with TRBD1. With V trimmed by 5 bases and J by 7 bases, 5 bases remained unmatched. The CDR3 extends over 13 amino acids. CDR1 and CDR2 (germline): SGHTA, FQGTGA. For the CDR3, the DNA is TGTGCCAGCAGCCAGACGGGACAGGGTGAAGCTTTCTTT. This codes for CASSQTGQGEAFF.

This clonotype was observed a handful of times. The chain carries TRBV4-3 and TRBJ1-6; D is possibly TRBD1 (5 bases). This CDR3 region has 14 residues. The V end lost 4 bases, the J end lost 10 bases, and 14 bases lay between the germline ends. Germline loops: CDR1 LGHNA, CDR2 YSLEER. In DNA, the CDR3 is TGCGCCAGCAGCCCTCAGGAGGGGAGGTCACCCCTCCACTTT. It yields the protein CASSPQEGRSPLHF.

The rearrangement joins TRBV7-2 to TRBJ2-7; D gene ambiguous. The V gene's germline CDR1 is SGHTA and CDR2 FQGNSA. Trimming took 5 bases from V and 1 from J, leaving 9 bases between them. The CDR3 extends over 13 amino acids. The CDR3 here is CASSDLGSYEQYF. The CDR3 DNA sequence: TGTGCCAGCAGCGACCTGGGTTCCTACGAGCAGTACTTC.

In its sample, this clonotype was seen once. Mismatch with germline at one junction end may stem from a read error. The chain couples TRBV12-3 or TRBV12-4 to TRBJ2-6; no definite D call. The CDR3 consists of 12 residues. CDR3: CASSSVMQAEAF. CDR3 bases: TGTGCCAGCAGTTCCGTTATGCAGGCTGAAGCTTTC.

This clonotype occurred many times. The V call is TRBV15, the J call TRBJ1-5; 7 bases line up with TRBD1. Germline loops: CDR1 LNHNV, CDR2 YYDKDF (reference sequence). V shed 5 bases and J 0 bases; nucleotides not matched to a gene: 10. The CDR3 covers 17 residues. The CDR3 coding sequence is TGTGCCACCAGCGTTGACAGGGTGCAGTATAGCAATCAGCCCCAGCATTTT. It translates to CATSVDRVQYSNQPQHF.

This clonotype has a handful of counts. V is TRBV7-2 and J is TRBJ1-5; 8 bases agree with TRBD1. With 5 bases clipped from V and 4 bases from J, the junction kept 7 bases outside the gene matches. The germline gives CDR1 SGHTA, CDR2 FQGNSA. This CDR3 is 15 amino acids long. CDR3 sequence: CASSQGQGGNQPQHF. The CDR3 DNA reads as TGTGCCAGCAGCCAAGGACAGGGAGGAAATCAGCCCCAGCATTTT.

Notes on this clonotype: The DNA is omitted, as the CDR3 cannot be located on it reliably, and the CDR3 follows TCRdb's listing. V and J are TRBV25-1 and TRBJ2-5; TRBD1 is the table's D call, not checked against the DNA. Including both end residues, the CDR3 is 20 amino acids long. CDR1 is MGHDK, CDR2 SYGVNS, per germline. The CDR3 reads CASSIYLCSVDVRDAETQYF.

V usage is TRBV24-1 and J usage is TRBJ1-1; a possible D gene is TRBD1 (6 bases). CDR1 is KGHDR, CDR2 SFDVKD, per germline. Trimming took 3 bases from V and 3 from J, leaving 19 bases between them. This CDR3 comprises 17 residues. The CDR3 DNA is TGTGCCACCAGTGATCCTATACAGGGCTTCTGGGACACTGAAGCTTTCTTT. Translation gives CATSDPIQGFWDTEAFF.

This rearrangement joins TRBV7-9 to TRBJ1-1, with TRBD1 identical over 7 bases. V gave up 5 bases and J gave up 1 base; unmatched junction bases: 4. The CDR3 runs 14 residues. The V gene's germline CDR1 is SEHNR and CDR2 FQNEAQ (reference sequence). CDR3 sequence reads: CASSKRQGNTEAFF. The CDR3, as DNA: TGTGCCAGCAGCAAGCGACAGGGGAACACTGAAGCTTTCTTT.

The chain links TRBV4-2 to TRBJ2-7; 10 nucleotides align to TRBD1. The junction had 11 bases not matched to a gene; V was cut back by 6 bases and J by 6 bases. Per germline, CDR1 LGHNA and CDR2 YNFKEQ. The CDR3 has 15 residues. CDR3 amino acids: CASSSTGTGALEQYF. The CDR3 nucleotides read TGTGCCAGCAGTTCTACCGGGACAGGGGCCCTCGAGCAGTACTTC.

This clonotype was recorded a few times. This chain links TRBV10-3 with TRBJ2-5, with D possibly TRBD2 on 6 matching bases. CDR3 size: 12 residues. Trimming cost V 10 bases and J 4 bases, with 13 bases left between them. Germline CDR1 is ENHRY and CDR2 is SYGVKD. CDR3 residues: CASGTERETQYF. The CDR3 nucleotides read TGTGCCAGCGGGACGGAACGAGAGACCCAGTACTTC.

This clonotype was counted at least ten times. The chain couples TRBV2 to TRBJ2-5, with TRBD2 matching 7 bases. The CDR3 contains 15 residues. The V gene end was trimmed by 5 bases and the J gene end by 5 bases; junction bases not matched to a gene: 11. Germline V gene data show CDR1 as SNHLY and CDR2 as FYNNEI. CDR3 bases: TGTGCCAGCAGTTCCGATGGACTAGTCGGGGAGACCCAGTACTTC. Amino acid sequence: CASSSDGLVGETQYF.

The chain combines TRBV20-1 with TRBJ1-5; no clear D gene. The CDR3 covers 13 residues. Trimming shortened V by 6 bases and J by 7 bases, and 16 bases separated the two germline ends. Germline V gene lookup returns CDR1 DFQATT and CDR2 SNEGSKA (reference sequence). The CDR3 here is CSAPPNQMQPQHF. CDR3 DNA sequence: TGCAGTGCCCCGCCCAACCAGATGCAGCCCCAGCATTTT.

This chain joins TRBV7-9 and TRBJ1-4, with D hard to call. Trimming took 5 bases from V and 2 from J, leaving 15 bases between them. The CDR3 runs to 16 residues. Germline CDR1 and CDR2: SEHNR and FQNEAQ (reference sequence). The CDR3 sequence: CASSPAAWATNEKLFF. DNA for the CDR3: TGTGCCAGCAGCCCGGCTGCGTGGGCGACTAATGAAAAACTGTTTTTT.

This CDR3 reads CSVGLGDNSSPHF. CDR3 coding DNA: TGCAGCGTTGGCCTTGGGGATAATTCATCCCCCCACTTT. J is TRBJ1-6 and V is TRBV29-1; no clear D gene. The ends were cut back, 4 bases at V and 18 bases at J, with 22 bases in the middle. The germline V gene has CDR1 SQVTM and CDR2 ANQGSEA. This CDR3 contains 13 residues.

In regard to this clonotype: A much larger clone lies a single base off, so this may be a read error. The rearrangement links TRBV2 to TRBJ1-3; TRBD1 might be the D (5 bases). The CDR3 sequence is 16 residues long. Germline assignment: CDR1 SNHLY and CDR2 FYNNEI. CDR3 DNA sequence: TGTGCCAGCAGGGAAGGGGAGGCGGTGACTGGAAACACCATATATTTT. Its translation is CASREGEAVTGNTIYF.

V gene TRBV19 combines with J gene TRBJ2-7, with TRBD1 as a possible D gene (6 bases). The germline gives CDR1 LNHDA, CDR2 SQIVND (reference sequence). The CDR3 is 14 residues long. The V and J ends lost 6 bases and 2 bases respectively, with 14 bases between them. The chain's CDR3 is CASSIGQQTYEQYF. CDR3 DNA sequence: TGTGCCAGTAGCATTGGACAGCAAACCTACGAGCAGTACTTC.

The CDR3: CAIEAGGGREQYF. CDR3 DNA: TGTGCTATCGAAGCGGGAGGAGGACGCGAGCAGTACTTC. The gene calls are TRBV25-1 and TRBJ2-7, with TRBD2 matching 9 bases. The CDR3 is 13 residues long. In germline, CDR1 is MGHDK, CDR2 SYGVNS.

As regards this clonotype: One end of the junction does not line up with germline, which may come from a read error. The chain joins TRBV2 to TRBJ2-6; D uncertain. The CDR3 loop spans 16 amino acids. Germline values: CDR1 SNHLY, CDR2 FYNNEI. The CDR3 here is CVSSESVGYGANVLTF. CDR3 in DNA: TGTGTCAGCAGTGAGTCCGTTGGCTATGGGGCCAACGTCCTGACTTTC.

This clonotype appeared many times. V usage is TRBV11-2 and J usage is TRBJ2-2; TRBD2 is a possible D gene (6 bases). CDR3 length equals 14 residues. Germline CDR1 and CDR2: SGHAT and FQNNGV. V was pared by 4 bases and J by 6 bases, with 12 bases between. The CDR3 DNA reads as TGTGCCAGCAGCTCCGTGACTAGATCCGGGGAGCTGTTTTTT. This encodes CASSSVTRSGELFF.

About this clonotype itself: The CDR3 ends on some other residue instead of the conserved phenylalanine or tryptophan, so this is likely a read error. The chain has TRBV20-1 and TRBJ1-1; TRBD1 is a possible D gene (6 bases). The CDR3 is made up of 13 amino acids. Germline V CDR1 and CDR2: DFQATT, SNEGSKA (reference sequence). Trimming left V 1 base short and J 4 bases short, with 10 bases between. CDR3 in amino acids: CSARGGGATEAFL. CDR3 nucleotide sequence: TGCAGTGCTAGAGGAGGGGGTGCCACTGAAGCTTTCTTA.

The genes are TRBV10-3 and TRBJ1-2, with 9 bases identical to TRBD1. The CDR3 consists of 17 residues. J was trimmed by 4 bases and V by 0 bases; bases with no gene match: 9. Germline V CDR1 and CDR2: ENHRY, SYGVKD. CDR3 in amino acids: CAISESADRGVTYGYTF. CDR3 DNA sequence: TGTGCCATCAGTGAGTCGGCGGACAGGGGCGTAACCTATGGCTACACCTTC.

This clonotype was counted only a few times. The chain joins TRBV20-1 to TRBJ1-1; 7 nucleotides line up with TRBD1. CDR1 is DFQATT and CDR2 is SNEGSKA in the germline V gene (reference sequence). V shed 6 bases, J shed 2 bases, and the junction held 12 bases outside the gene matches. The CDR3 is made up of 15 amino acids. This CDR3 reads CSASSRRDSNTEAFF. For the CDR3, the DNA is TGCAGTGCCAGTAGCCGCCGGGACAGTAACACTGAAGCTTTCTTT.

The chain is built from TRBV2 and TRBJ2-7; 7 nucleotides agree with TRBD1. Trimming cost V 0 bases and J 3 bases; bases outside gene matches: 14. The CDR3 runs 18 residues. Germline V gene lookup returns CDR1 SNHLY and CDR2 FYNNEI. As DNA, the CDR3 is TGTGCCAGCAGTGAAGCAGGGCAATGGACAGGACCCTACTACGAGCAGTACTTC. Translation gives CASSEAGQWTGPYYEQYF.

The chain has TRBV24-1 and TRBJ1-5, with 10 bases fitting TRBD1. Germline CDR1 KGHDR, CDR2 SFDVKD. V was clipped by 4 bases and J by 3 bases; unmatched bases: 8. The CDR3 is made up of 17 amino acids. Here the CDR3 DNA reads TGTGCCACCAGTGACGAATTGGGACAGGGGTACAATCAGCCCCAGCATTTT. Residues: CATSDELGQGYNQPQHF.

The rearrangement uses TRBV5-1 and TRBJ2-5; 14 nucleotides align to TRBD2. The J call is uncertain, as TRBJ2-1 better fits the DNA end. Looked up from germline, CDR1 is SGHRS and CDR2 is YFSETQ. The CDR3 contains 17 residues. CDR3 nucleotides: TGCGCCAGCAGCAGTAAACCGGGACTAGCGGGAGTGAGTGAGCAGTTCTTC. It is translated as CASSSKPGLAGVSEQFF.

This clonotype showed up just a few times. This chain connects TRBV2 to TRBJ1-5; a weak D match, TRBD1 (6 bases). This CDR3 is built from 13 residues. Trimming removed 10 bases at V and 2 bases at J, with 12 bases between. Germline CDR1 reads SNHLY; CDR2 reads FYNNEI. CDR3 nucleotides: TGTGCCAAGAAAGGGGGAGGCAATCAGCCCCAGCATTTT. This codes for CAKKGGGNQPQHF. The whole variable domain, filled in from reference TRBV2 and TRBJ1-5, reads EPEVTQTPSHQVTQMGQEVILRCVPISNHLYFYWYRQILGQKVEFLVSFYNNEISEKSEIFDDQFSVERPDGSNFTLKIRSTKLEDSAMYFCAKKGGGNQPQHFGDGTRLSIL.